This T cell receptor (beta chain) came from a study of neurological immune-mediated disorders. The time point here: technical triplicate 3. V lost 6 bases and J lost 0, with 15 bases in between. This CDR3 has 15 amino acids. Germline V gives CDR1 SGHRS, CDR2 YFSETQ. The cDNA came from 5'RACE with 10-nucleotide random UMIs. Each CDR3 protein is one row after TCRdb ran MiXCR on the 5' RACE reads. The sample holds some 30,000 distinct CDR3 sequences, around 17% seen once. The sequencing input was CD4+ T cells from blood. The chain combines TRBV5-1 with TRBJ2-5, with a possible D match to TRBD2 (5 bases). This receptor was taken from a female donor with HTLV-1-associated myelopathy (HAM/TSP). The CDR3 loop reads CASNLTGKHQETQYF. CDR3 bases: TGCGCCAGCAACCTAACGGGGAAACACCAAGAGACCCAGTACTTC.